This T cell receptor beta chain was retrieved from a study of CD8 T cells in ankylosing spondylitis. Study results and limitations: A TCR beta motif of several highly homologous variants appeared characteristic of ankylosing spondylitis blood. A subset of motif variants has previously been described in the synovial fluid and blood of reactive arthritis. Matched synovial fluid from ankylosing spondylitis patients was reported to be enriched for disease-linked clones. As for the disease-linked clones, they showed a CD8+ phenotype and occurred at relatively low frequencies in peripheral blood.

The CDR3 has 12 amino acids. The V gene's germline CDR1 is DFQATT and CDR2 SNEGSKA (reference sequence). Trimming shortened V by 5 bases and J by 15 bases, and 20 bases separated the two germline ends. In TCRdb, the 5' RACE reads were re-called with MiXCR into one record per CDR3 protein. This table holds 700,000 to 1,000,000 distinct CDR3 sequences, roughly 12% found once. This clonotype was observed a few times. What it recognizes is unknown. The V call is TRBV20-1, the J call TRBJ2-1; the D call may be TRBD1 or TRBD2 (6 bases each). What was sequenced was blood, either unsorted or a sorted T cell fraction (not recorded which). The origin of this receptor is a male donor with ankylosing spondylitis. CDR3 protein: CSASSGANWRFF. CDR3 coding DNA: TGCAGTGCTTCGTCGGGGGCGAACTGGCGGTTCTTC.